This T cell receptor beta chain was observed in a study of monozygotic twins with inflammatory bowel disease. Study-wide points: On the inverse Simpson index, IBD patients scored lower for TCRbeta diversity than healthy co-twins. Comparison of concordant versus discordant twins revealed no difference in repertoire similarity, possibly due to limited power.

TCRdb reprocessed the 5' RACE reads; each CDR3 protein has one entry and no DNA is given. This sample's table reports under 150,000 distinct CDR3 sequences. Germline V lookup: CDR1 SGHKS, CDR2 YYEKEE (reference sequence). The CDR3 loop spans 15 amino acids. Donors gave about 2.6 ml of blood apiece. Turning to this clonotype: Antigen specificity is unknown.

The sequenced sample consisted of blood. This clonotype was sampled from a human donor with ulcerative colitis or Crohn's disease, or a healthy co-twin of an affected twin (not recorded which). This chain joins TRBV5-5 and TRBJ2-1. CDR3 loop: CASSLAIAIYNEQFF.